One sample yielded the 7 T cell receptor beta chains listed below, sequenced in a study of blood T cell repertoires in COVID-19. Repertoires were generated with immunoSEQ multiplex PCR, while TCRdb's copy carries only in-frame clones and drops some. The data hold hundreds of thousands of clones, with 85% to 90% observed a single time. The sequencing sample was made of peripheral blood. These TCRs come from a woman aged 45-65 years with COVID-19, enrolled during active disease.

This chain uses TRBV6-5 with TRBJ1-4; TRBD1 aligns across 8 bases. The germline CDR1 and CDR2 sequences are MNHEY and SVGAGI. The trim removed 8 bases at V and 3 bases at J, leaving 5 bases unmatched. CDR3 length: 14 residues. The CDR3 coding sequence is TGTGCCAGCGTTACAGGGGGGGCTAATGAAAAACTGTTTTTT. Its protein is CASVTGGANEKLFF.

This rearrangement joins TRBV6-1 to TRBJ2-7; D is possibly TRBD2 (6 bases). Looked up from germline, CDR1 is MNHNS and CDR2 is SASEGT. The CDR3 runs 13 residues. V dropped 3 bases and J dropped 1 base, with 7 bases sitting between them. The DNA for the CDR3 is TGTGCCAGCAGTGAGGAGGGGTCCTACGAGCAGTACTTC. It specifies CASSEEGSYEQYF.

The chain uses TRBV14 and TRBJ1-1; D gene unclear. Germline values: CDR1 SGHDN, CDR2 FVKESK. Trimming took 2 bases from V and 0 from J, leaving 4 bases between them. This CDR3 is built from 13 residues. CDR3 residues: CASSQNMNTEAFF. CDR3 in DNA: TGTGCCAGCAGCCAAAACATGAACACTGAAGCTTTCTTT.

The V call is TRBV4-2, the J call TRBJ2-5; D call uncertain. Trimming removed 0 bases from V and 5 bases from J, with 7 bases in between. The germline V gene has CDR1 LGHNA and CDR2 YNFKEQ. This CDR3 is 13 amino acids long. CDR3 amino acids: CASSQDLRETQYF. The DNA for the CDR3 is TGTGCCAGCAGCCAAGATCTGAGGGAGACCCAGTACTTC.

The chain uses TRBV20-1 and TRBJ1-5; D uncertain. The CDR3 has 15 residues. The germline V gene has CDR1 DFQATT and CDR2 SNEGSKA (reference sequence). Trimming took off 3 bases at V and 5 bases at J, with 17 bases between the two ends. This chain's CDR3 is CSASVAGRRDQPQHF. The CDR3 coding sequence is TGCAGTGCTAGTGTAGCGGGCAGGCGAGATCAGCCCCAGCATTTT.

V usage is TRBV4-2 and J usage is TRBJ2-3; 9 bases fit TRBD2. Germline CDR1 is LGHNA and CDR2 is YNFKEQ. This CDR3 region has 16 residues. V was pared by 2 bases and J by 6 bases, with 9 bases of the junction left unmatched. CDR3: CASSQSLSGGADTQYF. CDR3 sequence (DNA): TGTGCCAGCAGCCAAAGTCTTAGCGGGGGCGCCGATACGCAGTATTTT.

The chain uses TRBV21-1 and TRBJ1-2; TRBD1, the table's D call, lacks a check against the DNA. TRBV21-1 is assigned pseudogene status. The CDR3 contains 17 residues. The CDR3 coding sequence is TGTGCCAGCCACCCAGCAGACAGGGAAGGTAGTAACTATGGCTACACCTTC. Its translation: CASHPADREGSNYGYTF.